The 20 T cell receptor beta chains below were found in one sample sequenced in a study of blood T cell repertoires in COVID-19. Some clones are missing from TCRdb's copy, which holds only in-frame ones; the method was immunoSEQ multiplex PCR. Of about 42,000 clones listed, roughly 92% were seen once; the top ten hold under 9.5%. Input material: peripheral blood. All receptors derive from a middle-aged man with active COVID-19.

The chain employs TRBV2 and TRBJ2-1; 9 bases are shared with TRBD2. V shed 2 bases and J 5 bases; nucleotides not matched to a gene: 4. CDR3 size: 15 residues. Germline CDR1 SNHLY, CDR2 FYNNEI. As DNA, the CDR3 is TGTGCCAGCAGTGAACTGACTAGCGGAAACAATGAGCAGTTCTTC. It specifies CASSELTSGNNEQFF.

This chain links TRBV28 with TRBJ1-2, with a possible D match to TRBD1 (6 bases). Trimming pared 10 bases from V and 2 bases from J, leaving 14 bases between. CDR1 MDHEN and CDR2 SYDVKM come from the germline V gene. The length of the CDR3 is 13 residues. In DNA, the CDR3 is TGTGCCATCTTGGACAGACTAAACTATGGCTACACCTTC. This sequence encodes CAILDRLNYGYTF.

This clone was counted a single time. The V call is TRBV7-2, the J call TRBJ2-1, with TRBD1 matching 12 bases. The V gene end was trimmed by 5 bases and the J gene end by 10 bases; junction bases not matched to a gene: 9. This CDR3 has 15 residues. CDR1 SGHTA and CDR2 FQGNSA come from the germline V gene. CDR3 sequence reads: CASSLPGQGAGEQFF. The CDR3 coding sequence is TGTGCCAGCAGCCTCCCGGGACAGGGGGCAGGAGAGCAGTTCTTC.

V gene TRBV2 combines with J gene TRBJ2-1, with 9 nucleotides matching TRBD2. Per germline, CDR1 SNHLY and CDR2 FYNNEI. V lost 8 bases to trimming and J lost 10 bases; unmatched junction nucleotides: 9. The CDR3 is 13 residues long. The CDR3 loop reads CASGVAGVVEQFF. CDR3 sequence (DNA): TGTGCCAGCGGGGTAGCGGGAGTGGTGGAGCAGTTCTTC.

V and J are TRBV6-4 and TRBJ2-1; the match to TRBD2 covers 11 bases. Germline assignment: CDR1 MRHNA and CDR2 SNTAGT. This CDR3 is 13 amino acids long. Losses at the gene ends were 0 bases for V and 14 bases for J; bases not matched to a gene: 3. The DNA of the CDR3 is TGTGCCAGCAGTGACTCTTCGACTAGCGGGAAGTTCTTC. This sequence encodes CASSDSSTSGKFF.

V and J are TRBV6-5 and TRBJ2-2; tentative D call: TRBD1 (6 bases). Looked up from germline, CDR1 is MNHEY and CDR2 is SVGAGI. V was pared by 6 bases and J by 8 bases, with 13 bases between. This CDR3 spans 13 amino acids. CDR3 residues: CASSPTGQGELFF. DNA of the CDR3: TGTGCCAGCAGCCCGACGGGACAAGGGGAGCTGTTTTTT.

The chain has TRBV28 and TRBJ1-3, with TRBD1 as a possible D gene (5 bases). The CDR3 sequence is 16 residues long. V was trimmed by 6 bases and J by 4 bases, leaving 19 bases between them. The germline V gene has CDR1 MDHEN and CDR2 SYDVKM. The CDR3 DNA reads as TGTGCCAGCAGCATCCAGGGTCGCCGAAACGGAAACACCATATATTTT. Translated: CASSIQGRRNGNTIYF.

V usage is TRBV7-9 and J usage is TRBJ2-7, with TRBD2 identical over 15 bases. J gave up 9 bases and V 4 bases, and 13 bases lay outside the gene matches. This CDR3 has 17 residues. CDR1 is SEHNR, CDR2 FQNEAQ, per germline (reference sequence). The CDR3 loop is CASSSPGLAGGLAWQYF. Here the CDR3 DNA reads TGTGCCAGCAGCTCTCCGGGACTAGCGGGAGGACTAGCTTGGCAGTACTTC.

This sequence joins TRBV15 and TRBJ1-2, with 8 bases that match TRBD1. J gave up 6 bases and V 4 bases, and 7 bases lay outside the gene matches. CDR1 LNHNV and CDR2 YYDKDF come from the germline V gene (reference sequence). The CDR3 length is 14 residues. As DNA, the CDR3 is TGTGCCACCAGCAAGACAGGGGCTGGTGATGGCTACACCTTC. Amino acids: CATSKTGAGDGYTF.

V usage is TRBV30 and J usage is TRBJ1-2; D is perhaps TRBD1 (6 bases). The germline V gene has CDR1 GTSNPN and CDR2 SVGIG (reference sequence). V was clipped by 2 bases and J by 5 bases, with 15 bases between them. The CDR3 totals 14 residues. As DNA, the CDR3 is TGTGCCTGGAGTAAGGGGGGGGATACTTATGGCTACACCTTC. Its protein is CAWSKGGDTYGYTF.

The rearrangement joins TRBV6-2 or TRBV6-3 to TRBJ2-5; 11 bases fit TRBD2. V lost 6 bases, J lost 4 bases, and 7 bases stayed unmatched. The CDR3 has 15 residues. Germline V gene sequence: CDR1 MNHEY, CDR2 SVGEGT. This chain's CDR3 is CASSTSGTSGETQYF. DNA of the CDR3: TGTGCCAGCAGCACCTCCGGGACTAGCGGAGAGACCCAGTACTTC.

The chain recombines TRBV27 with TRBJ2-6, with D unresolved. The germline V and J ends were trimmed by 2 bases and 1 base, with 6 bases remaining between them. This CDR3 region has 15 residues. Germline V gene data show CDR1 as MNHEY and CDR2 as SMNVEV (reference sequence). The CDR3 reads CASSLEPSGANVLTF. The CDR3 DNA sequence: TGTGCCAGCAGTTTAGAGCCATCTGGGGCCAACGTCCTGACTTTC.

The J gene is TRBJ2-2, the V gene TRBV5-4, with D perhaps TRBD1 (6 bases). Germline CDR1 SGHNT, CDR2 YYREEE (reference sequence). The CDR3 has 15 amino acids. V gave up 4 bases and J gave up 4 bases, with 14 bases separating them. The CDR3 DNA reads TGTGCCAGCAGCCCGCCGGGACAAGGCACCGGGGAGCTGTTTTTT. It specifies CASSPPGQGTGELFF. The complete variable domain, with remaining parts taken from reference TRBV5-4 and TRBJ2-2, reads ETGVTQSPTHLIKTRGQQVTLRCSSQSGHNTVSWYQQALGQGPQFIFQYYREEENGRGNFPPRFSGLQFPNYSSELNVNALELDDSALYLCASSPPGQGTGELFFGEGSRLTVL.

As to this clone: The junction departs from the called germline gene at one end, perhaps through a read error. CDR3 residues: CASSVAEKGGQFDYTF. In DNA, the CDR3 is TGTGCCAGCAGCGTAGCGGAAAAAGGTGGACAGTTTGACTACACCTTC. The chain has TRBV7-9 and TRBJ1-2; D is perhaps TRBD1 (6 bases). The CDR3 sequence is 16 residues long. Germline CDR1 SEHNR, CDR2 FQNEAQ (reference sequence).

The table lists this clone with a count of one. The chain is built from TRBV6-6 and TRBJ1-5, with D unclear. CDR3 length: 13 amino acids. V lost 4 bases, J lost 4 bases, and 8 bases lay in between. The germline V gene encodes CDR1 MNHNY and CDR2 SVGAGI (reference sequence). The CDR3 DNA is TGTGCCAGCAGTTCCCAAACAAATCAGCCCCAGCATTTT. This codes for CASSSQTNQPQHF.

This clone was picked up one time. The J gene is TRBJ2-1, the V gene TRBV7-9; 8 bases agree with TRBD2. Germline lookup yields CDR1 SEHNR and CDR2 FQNEAQ (reference sequence). There are 18 residues in the CDR3. V shed 5 bases and J 0 bases; nucleotides not matched to a gene: 12. The CDR3 nucleotides read TGTGCCAGCAGCCGCGGGGCGGGAGGCCTGAGCTCCTACAATGAGCAGTTCTTC. Protein sequence: CASSRGAGGLSSYNEQFF.

This rearrangement joins TRBV28 to TRBJ1-4; possible D gene TRBD1, 6 bases. The CDR3 consists of 14 residues. The V gene lost 7 bases and the J gene lost 7 bases, with 16 bases spanning the gap. Germline V CDR1 and CDR2: MDHEN, SYDVKM. This CDR3 reads CASKSGGQGEKLFF. DNA of the CDR3: TGTGCCAGCAAATCGGGGGGGCAGGGTGAAAAACTGTTTTTT.

This clone occurred once. The rearrangement joins TRBV5-1 to TRBJ1-2; D gene uncertain. The CDR3 extends over 11 amino acids. V lost 8 bases to trimming and J lost 2 bases, with 7 bases between them. Per the germline V gene, CDR1 is SGHRS and CDR2 is YFSETQ. This chain's CDR3 is CAREGNYGYTF. The CDR3 DNA follows: TGCGCCAGGGAGGGCAACTATGGCTACACCTTC.

The chain uses TRBV15 and TRBJ2-1, with TRBD2 matching over 10 bases. CDR3 length: 18 residues. Germline V gene lookup returns CDR1 LNHNV and CDR2 YYDKDF (reference sequence). V shed 0 bases and J 2 bases; nucleotides not matched to a gene: 7. In nucleotides, the CDR3 is TGTGCCACCAGCAGAGACGTTAGCGGGAGGCTCGCCTACAATGAGCAGTTCTTC. Translating it yields CATSRDVSGRLAYNEQFF.

The chain carries TRBV28 and TRBJ1-6; D gene unclear. Germline-derived CDR1 and CDR2 are MDHEN and SYDVKM. The V and J ends lost 3 bases and 6 bases respectively, with 6 bases between them. This CDR3 comprises 13 residues. This chain's CDR3 is CASSFPPNSPLHF. DNA of the CDR3: TGTGCCAGCAGTTTCCCTCCTAATTCACCCCTCCACTTT.